These 24 T cell receptor beta chains were sequenced from one sample in a study of blood T cell repertoires in COVID-19 (dated by TCRdb to between 2020 and 2021). The method was the immunoSEQ multiplex PCR assay. TCRdb holds this immuneACCESS table with in-frame rearrangements only. Some clones are missing; in checked studies, unresolved V genes explain under half, and the rest has no known cause. The sample table shows under 300,000 clones, and 90% to 95% are seen once. The ten top clones hold approximately 1.9% of the sample. Sample: PBMCs or T cells enriched from blood (not recorded which). All receptors derive from a young woman who had recovered from COVID-19.

The DNA for the CDR3 is TGTGCCAGCAGCGTAGAACCCGGGGGTGGGCCTGAAGCTTTCTTT. It yields the protein CASSVEPGGGPEAFF. This rearrangement joins TRBV9 to TRBJ1-1; perhaps TRBD1 as D (5 bases). The germline V and J ends were trimmed by 0 bases and 6 bases, with 15 bases remaining between them. CDR3 length: 15 residues. Germline V lookup: CDR1 SGDLS, CDR2 YYNGEE.

The chain employs TRBV11-3 and TRBJ1-5; 7 bases map to TRBD1. The CDR3 covers 17 residues. Germline loops: CDR1 SGHNT, CDR2 YENEEA. V gave up 8 bases and J gave up 1 base; unmatched junction bases: 14. The DNA of the CDR3 is TGTGCCAGCCGCACTCTCACAGGGGCGCGGAGCAATCAGCCCCAGCATTTT. Residues: CASRTLTGARSNQPQHF.

The chain combines TRBV7-2 with TRBJ1-5; no clear D gene. This CDR3 comprises 14 residues. Germline-derived CDR1 and CDR2 are SGHTA and FQGNSA. The V gene lost 5 bases and the J gene lost 0 bases, with 8 bases spanning the gap. The CDR3 region is CASSPQNSNQPQHF. CDR3 sequence (DNA): TGTGCCAGCAGCCCGCAGAATAGCAATCAGCCCCAGCATTTT.

The rearrangement uses TRBV15 and TRBJ2-7; 8 nucleotides line up with TRBD2. CDR3 length equals 15 residues. Trimming at V came to 0 bases and at J to 6 bases, leaving 7 bases not matched to a gene. Per the germline V gene, CDR1 is LNHNV and CDR2 is YYDKDF (reference sequence). CDR3 amino acids: CATSRDVAGFSEQYF. CDR3 in DNA: TGTGCCACCAGCAGAGATGTAGCGGGATTCTCCGAGCAGTACTTC. Full variable domain (remainder filled in from reference TRBV15 and TRBJ2-7): DAMVIQNPRYQVTQFGKPVTLSCSQTLNHNVMYWYQQKSSQAPKLLFHYYDKDFNNEADTPDNFQSRRPNTSFCFLDIRSPGLGDTAMYLCATSRDVAGFSEQYFGPGTRLTVT.

The chain combines TRBV18 with TRBJ1-1, with a tentative D call TRBD1 (5 bases). The CDR3 consists of 14 residues. Deletions cut 2 bases from V and 2 bases from J, with 9 bases between. In germline, CDR1 is KGHSH, CDR2 LQKENI. CDR3 nucleotides: TGTGCCAGCTCACCATTCCAGGGCAACACTGAAGCTTTCTTT. Translating gives CASSPFQGNTEAFF.

This sequence joins TRBV9 and TRBJ2-1; the match to TRBD1 covers 7 bases. Germline V gene data show CDR1 as SGDLS and CDR2 as YYNGEE. The V gene end was trimmed by 3 bases and the J gene end by 7 bases; junction bases not matched to a gene: 10. This CDR3 has 15 amino acids. This CDR3 reads CASSEAGTDFNEQFF. DNA for the CDR3: TGTGCCAGCAGCGAAGCCGGGACAGACTTTAATGAGCAGTTCTTC.

The chain links TRBV28 to TRBJ1-5; no firm D call. The V end lost 7 bases, the J end lost 0 bases, and 10 bases lay between the germline ends. Germline V lookup: CDR1 MDHEN, CDR2 SYDVKM. The CDR3 spans 14 residues. As DNA, the CDR3 is TGTGCCAGCACTAACCTGTATAGCAATCAGCCCCAGCATTTT. Encoded protein: CASTNLYSNQPQHF.

This clone was picked up one time. The V gene is TRBV6-5, the J gene TRBJ1-1, with 8 bases aligning to TRBD1. Germline assignment: CDR1 MNHEY and CDR2 SVGAGI. Trimming cost V 5 bases and J 8 bases; bases outside gene matches: 4. The length of the CDR3 is 12 residues. CDR3 nucleotides: TGTGCCAGCAGTCGCACAGGGGGAGAAGCTTTCTTT. Protein product: CASSRTGGEAFF.

This clone has more than one count but fewer than ten. The chain combines TRBV25-1 with TRBJ1-6, with 8 bases lining up with TRBD1. This CDR3 comprises 14 residues. Germline V gene sequence: CDR1 MGHDK, CDR2 SYGVNS. V shed 6 bases, J shed 13 bases, and the junction held 11 bases outside the gene matches. The CDR3 is CASSRTGQDLPLHF. CDR3 nucleotide sequence: TGTGCCAGCAGCCGGACGGGACAGGACCTTCCCCTCCACTTT.

The rearrangement links TRBV12-3 or TRBV12-4 to TRBJ1-5; maybe TRBD1 (5 bases). V was trimmed by 6 bases and J by 6 bases, leaving 12 bases between them. The CDR3 extends over 13 amino acids. The DNA of the CDR3 is TGTGCCAGCAGCACAGGCTTGGGTCAGCCCCAGCATTTT. Translated: CASSTGLGQPQHF.

The chain employs TRBV14 and TRBJ1-6; D ambiguous. Germline-derived CDR1 and CDR2 are SGHDN and FVKESK. The CDR3 runs to 13 residues. Trimming shortened V by 1 base and J by 13 bases, and 11 bases separated the two germline ends. The CDR3 sequence is CASSQALATPLHF. CDR3 in DNA: TGTGCCAGCAGCCAAGCTCTAGCCACCCCCCTCCACTTT.

In nucleotides, the CDR3 is TGTGCCAGCAGCTTAGTCGGCCAGGTGAACACTGAAGCTTTCTTT. Protein: CASSLVGQVNTEAFF. The chain recombines TRBV11-3 with TRBJ1-1; the D is unclear. Trimming took 1 base from V and 0 from J, leaving 9 bases between them. This CDR3 has 15 amino acids. Germline CDR1 reads SGHNT; CDR2 reads YENEEA. Looking up the rest from reference TRBV11-3 and TRBJ1-1 gives the full variable domain: EAGVVQSPRYKIIEKKQPVAFWCNPISGHNTLYWYLQNLGQGPELLIRYENEEAVDDSQLPKDRFSAERLKGVDSTLKIQPAELGDSAVYLCASSLVGQVNTEAFFGQGTRLTVV.

J is TRBJ2-3 and V is TRBV12-5; TRBD2 matches 8 bases. Trimming took 3 bases from V and 4 from J; bases not matched to a gene: 6. This CDR3 comprises 15 residues. CDR1 and CDR2 from the germline V gene are LGHNT and FRNRAP. The CDR3 sequence is CASGFSGGRADTQYF. CDR3 in DNA: TGTGCTAGTGGTTTTTCGGGGGGGCGGGCAGATACGCAGTATTTT.

The CDR3 nucleotides are TGTGCCAGCAGCCACCCAGGACAGGCGGACTATGGCTACACCTTC. Translating gives CASSHPGQADYGYTF. This chain connects TRBV3-1 (or the pseudogene TRBV3-2) to TRBJ1-2, with 7 bases aligning to TRBD1. CDR3 length: 15 residues. CDR1 is LGHDT and CDR2 is YNNKEL in the germline V gene (reference sequence). The V and J ends lost 3 bases and 3 bases, in that order; junction bases with no gene match: 7.

The chain couples TRBV7-6 to TRBJ2-7; 8 nucleotides match TRBD1. The CDR3 spans 15 residues. Per germline, CDR1 SGHVS and CDR2 FNYEAQ. Unmatched junction bases numbered 8, after V lost 5 bases and J lost 2 bases. In DNA form, the CDR3 reads TGTGCCAGCAGCCAGAGTTTGGACAGGGCCTACGAGCAGTACTTC. Residues: CASSQSLDRAYEQYF.

This chain connects TRBV6-5 to TRBJ1-1, with unresolved D. CDR1 MNHEY and CDR2 SVGAGI come from the germline V gene. The germline V and J ends were trimmed by 8 bases and 3 bases, with 10 bases remaining between them. The CDR3 totals 12 residues. The DNA for the CDR3 is TGTGCCAGCCTAGGTTGGGACACTGAAGCTTTCTTT. This gives the protein CASLGWDTEAFF.

The gene calls are TRBV6-1 and TRBJ2-7; D remains unclear. CDR3 length: 13 residues. The V and J ends lost 3 bases and 2 bases respectively, with 8 bases between them. Germline CDR1 and CDR2: MNHNS and SASEGT. CDR3 bases: TGTGCCAGCAGTGATCTGGCCCCCTACGAGCAGTACTTC. Encoded protein: CASSDLAPYEQYF.

The rearrangement uses TRBV9 and TRBJ2-7; D is possibly TRBD1 (5 bases). The CDR3 totals 15 residues. V gave up 0 bases and J gave up 3 bases, with 13 bases separating them. Germline V gives CDR1 SGDLS, CDR2 YYNGEE. CDR3 DNA: TGTGCCAGCAGCGTAGATCCACAGGCTAGCTACGAGCAGTACTTC. Its protein product is CASSVDPQASYEQYF. The entire variable domain, with the rest obtained from reference TRBV9 and TRBJ2-7, is as follows: DSGVTQTPKHLITATGQRVTLRCSPRSGDLSVYWYQQSLDQGLQFLIQYYNGEERAKGNILERFSAQQFPDLHSELNLSSLELGDSALYFCASSVDPQASYEQYFGPGTRLTVT.

The genes are TRBV18 and TRBJ1-2; no reliable D call. The CDR3 totals 13 residues. Germline V gives CDR1 KGHSH, CDR2 LQKENI. Trimming removed 0 bases at V and 2 bases at J, with 4 bases between. The CDR3 DNA is TGTGCCAGCTCACCACCGACAAACTATGGCTACACCTTC. It is translated as CASSPPTNYGYTF. Full variable domain (outside the CDR3, taken from reference TRBV18 and TRBJ1-2): NAGVMQNPRHLVRRRGQEARLRCSPMKGHSHVYWYRQLPEEGLKFMVYLQKENIIDESGMPKERFSAEFPKEGPSILRIQQVVRGDSAAYFCASSPPTNYGYTFGSGTRLTVV.

This chain joins TRBV3-1 (or the pseudogene TRBV3-2) and TRBJ2-2; possibly TRBD1 for D (6 bases). The CDR3 is 16 amino acids. V was trimmed by 2 bases and J by 4 bases, leaving 14 bases between them. Germline V lookup: CDR1 LGHDT, CDR2 YNNKEL (reference sequence). CDR3 in DNA: TGTGCCAGCAGCCAAACACCAGGGGTGGTCACCGGGGAGCTGTTTTTT. Translation gives CASSQTPGVVTGELFF.

V is TRBV5-1 and J is TRBJ2-1; D may be TRBD1 (5 bases). V dropped 0 bases and J dropped 4 bases, with 14 bases sitting between them. This CDR3 contains 16 residues. The V gene's germline CDR1 is SGHRS and CDR2 YFSETQ. CDR3 in DNA: TGCGCCAGCAGCTTGGGGGGCGAGGTAAATTACAATGAGCAGTTCTTC. This gives the protein CASSLGGEVNYNEQFF.

This clone has only one observation. The V call is TRBV3-1 (or the pseudogene TRBV3-2), the J call TRBJ1-6, with D possibly matching TRBD1 (5 bases). V was cut by 4 bases and J by 1 base, with 8 bases left in between. In germline, CDR1 is LGHDT, CDR2 YNNKEL (reference sequence). This CDR3 spans 15 amino acids. This CDR3 reads CASSPRGSYNSPLHF. In DNA, the CDR3 is TGTGCCAGCAGCCCAAGGGGTTCCTATAATTCACCCCTCCACTTT.

The sample holds one count of this clone. This rearrangement joins TRBV7-2 to TRBJ2-5; 9 bases are shared with TRBD2. CDR3 length: 16 amino acids. V dropped 0 bases and J dropped 5; count of bases not matched to a gene: 7. The germline V gene has CDR1 SGHTA and CDR2 FQGNSA. CDR3 nucleotides: TGTGCCAGCAGCTTAGCGAGTAGCGGGGGCTGGGAGACCCAGTACTTC. Protein: CASSLASSGGWETQYF.

Regarding this clone: Other DNA sequences of this sample code for an identical CDR3. V gene TRBV18 combines with J gene TRBJ1-3; 7 bases fit TRBD1. Losses at the gene ends were 6 bases for V and 4 bases for J; bases not matched to a gene: 6. The CDR3 length is 14 residues. Germline V lookup: CDR1 KGHSH, CDR2 LQKENI. This chain's CDR3 is CASSPDRAGNTIYF. The CDR3 bases are TGTGCCAGCTCTCCCGACAGGGCGGGAAACACCATATATTTT.